This T cell receptor (beta chain) was recorded in a study of blood T cell repertoires in COVID-19. Whole-study context: In each case, the material was cDNA or gDNA derived from T cells, B-cell-depleted T cells, or PBMCs.

Per the germline V gene, CDR1 is SGHDN and CDR2 is FVKESK. CDR3 length equals 16 residues. Trimming shortened V by 4 bases and J by 2 bases, and 18 bases separated the two germline ends. The data were produced by immunoSEQ multiplex PCR, yet TCRdb's version contains in-frame clones alone and is incomplete. The sample includes 200,000 to 250,000 clones, roughly 84% of them seen just once. Sequencing used peripheral blood. The TCR sequence derives from a woman aged 80 or over with active or convalescent COVID-19. The chain carries TRBV14 and TRBJ2-7, with D perhaps TRBD2 (6 bases). The CDR3: CASSPLSAGRTYEQYF. The CDR3 DNA follows: TGTGCCAGCAGCCCTTTATCTGCGGGGCGCACCTACGAGCAGTACTTC. The entire variable domain, with the rest obtained from reference TRBV14 and TRBJ2-7, is as follows: EAGVTQFPSHSVIEKGQTVTLRCDPISGHDNLYWYRRVMGKEIKFLLHFVKESKQDESGMPNNRFLAERTGGTYSTLKVQPAELEDSGVYFCASSPLSAGRTYEQYFGPGTRLTVT.